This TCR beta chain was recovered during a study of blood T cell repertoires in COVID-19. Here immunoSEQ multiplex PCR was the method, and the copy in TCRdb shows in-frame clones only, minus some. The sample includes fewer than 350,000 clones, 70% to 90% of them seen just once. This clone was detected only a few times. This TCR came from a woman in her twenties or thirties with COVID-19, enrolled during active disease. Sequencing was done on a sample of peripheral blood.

CDR3 region: CASSLESATATGELFF. DNA for the CDR3: TGTGCCAGCAGCTTAGAATCAGCGACCGCGACCGGGGAGCTGTTTTTT. The chain carries TRBV7-6 and TRBJ2-2; D gene unclear. Germline assignment: CDR1 SGHVS and CDR2 FNYEAQ. Trimming shortened V by 1 base and J by 5 bases, and 14 bases separated the two germline ends. The CDR3 sequence is 16 residues long. The full variable domain, its missing parts supplied by reference TRBV7-6 and TRBJ2-2, is GAGVSQSPRYKVTKRGQDVALRCDPISGHVSLYWYRQALGQGPEFLTYFNYEAQQDKSGLPNDRFSAERPEGSISTLTIQRTEQRDSAMYRCASSLESATATGELFFGEGSRLTVL.